This entry describes one T cell receptor (beta chain). Antigen: not known. The assay was immunoSEQ multiplex PCR, and TCRdb's table has in-frame clones only and misses some. The data contain around 160,000 clones, roughly 84% of them singletons. The CDR3 has 15 amino acids. CDR1 is SSHAT, CDR2 FNYEAQ, per germline (reference sequence). Trimming at V came to 5 bases and at J to 2 bases, leaving 8 bases not matched to a gene. The data are from a study of cytomegalovirus exposure and HLA in healthy donors. From the 120-subject validation cohort, which was separate from the roughly 710-subject first cohort, the donors were drawn. Study-level results: Most TCR sequences were uncommon, yet certain public TCRs appeared in many donors. Subsequent analysis showed first-cohort TCR clusters tending to co-occur in 120 validation repertoires. Overall, approximately 150 TCR beta chains were annotated as cytomegalovirus-associated.

The source material was PBMCs. This clonotype was sampled from a man aged 25 to 40 in good health and CMV-seropositive. This chain links TRBV7-7 with TRBJ2-5, with 7 bases lining up with TRBD2. The CDR3 DNA is TGTGCCAGCAGCCCTGCTTTGGGGGGGCAAGAGACCCAGTACTTC. Translating gives CASSPALGGQETQYF.